This T cell receptor (beta chain) was profiled in a study of shared clonotypes between healthy human individuals (dated by TCRdb to the early 2020s). General notes on the study: The cohort included three men and a couple of women between 18 and 49 years of age. For each donor, three plates each were used for CD4 naive and CD4 memory, two plates were used for CD8 naive, and one plate was used for CD8 memory. The study deeply sequenced blood TCR repertoires of 5 or 6 healthy adults to estimate repertoire size and the extent of clonotype sharing between individuals. Different laboratories and diverse techniques were used to prepare libraries and sequence TCR repertoires, to increase sequencing depth and limit assay-specific biases. Each donor's leukapheresis produced roughly between roughly 0.9 and 8.9 billion PBMCs.

On this clone: The target of this receptor is not known. Qualities for individual bases were not recorded, and no much larger clone is one base off. In the same sample, other DNA sequences code for this CDR3.

The CDR3 numbers 14 residues from cysteine through phenylalanine. The sequence is cut down to CDR3 DNA, 42 bases in frame from base 1. V and J lose 2 bases and 0 bases, and a span of 7 bases separates them. The germline V gene specifies SGHRS as CDR1 and YFSETQ as CDR2. On the study overall, not on this receptor specifically: The genetic and exposure-history diversity represented was limited by the small number of donors. Sampling was limited to blood, and TCR repertoires in tissue likely differ from TCR repertoires in blood. Rarefaction of sorted-subset datasets indicated incomplete sequencing despite the large sequencing depth. Estimated clonotype richness was generally larger for naive than for memory subsets. Pairwise subsampling indicated that sequencing depth was expected to affect the degree of clonotype sharing among donors. Compared with non-shared clonotypes, the clonotypes found in all four sorted-subset donors had higher generation probabilities. About 4.5% of naive CD4, roughly 3.5% of naive CD8, approximately 2.2% of memory CD4, and approximately 0.4% of memory CD8 clonotypes were shared across a few donors.

CD8 naive samples consisted of CD45RO-negative cells that were positively selected for CCR7, yielding a CD45RA+CCR7+ population without TemRA cells. Donors were healthy HIV-negative adults with no recently reported acute infections or vaccinations. Every donor was a Caucasian adult residing in Nashville, Tennessee, USA. After blood collection by leukapheresis, PBMCs were isolated using Ficoll-Histopaque density gradient centrifugation and then cryopreserved in the vapor phase of liquid nitrogen. Analytical flow cytometry was used to check the purity and quantity of each magnetically sorted T cell population. Genomic DNA was isolated from every sorted fraction and measured by UV absorbance on a Nanodrop 2000c. Using the deep immunoSEQ assay, multiplex PCR amplified TCR CDR3 regions from genomic DNA. Extracted genomic DNA from each cell subset was distributed evenly across all wells of several immunoSEQ 96-well plates, and each plate was treated as a replicate. For sorted subsets, each replicate PCR was loaded with 200 ng genomic DNA, equivalent to 25,000 to 35,000 T cell genomes. Purified libraries were measured with a Qubit 3.0 fluorometer, size-checked on a Bioanalyzer 2100, and measured again with the KAPA Library Quantification kit. Every immunoSEQ 96-well plate was sequenced on a dedicated single-read 150-cycle Illumina NextSeq 550 flow cell. In the authors' own workflow: Because the immunoSEQ output held only junctional sequences and lacked quality scores, the filtering could not match the filtering applied to full-length reads. Sequences were annotated with PyIR, a Python wrapper for IgBLAST v1.9, using IMGT germline references to assign V/J genes and CDR3. Reads were removed for weak V/J assignments (E-value above 1e-6), missing CDR3, stop codons, out-of-frame junctions, or ambiguous translated residues. V3J clonotypes were defined as sequences sharing the same inferred V gene, J gene, and CDR3 amino acid sequence. To compute the percentage overlap between repertoires, the number of shared unique clonotypes was divided by the size of the smaller repertoire. Richness of each repertoire was evaluated using RTK rarefaction, the Chao1 estimator, and Recon v2.1 estimates of unobserved clonotypes. Generation probabilities were computed with OLGA for all TCRbeta clonotypes obtained by the gDNA method from several donors. TCRdb provides this immuneACCESS table in a form limited to in-frame rearrangements. Some clones are lacking; in checked studies, under half of them reflect an unresolved V gene, and why the rest are absent is not known. V, J and clone size were drawn from that table, and D and trimming were deduced from the DNA. The sample profile shows some 2 million clones; about 95% of them were found once. The ten largest clones capture roughly 1% of the sample.

Sequenced input: naive CD8+ T cells sorted from blood. The cell subset or site label corresponds to: CD45RA+CCR7+. Recombination joined TRBV5-1 with TRBJ2-3; 6 matching bases give a weak D call of TRBD2. This clonotype was sampled from a man aged 18 to 30 in good health. The DNA sequence reads TGCGCCAGCAGCTTTAGCGGAAGCACAGATACGCAGTATTTT. It translates as CASSFSGSTDTQYF.